The text below deals with one T cell receptor (beta chain). The antigen is undetermined. The sample comes from a study of shared clonotypes between healthy human individuals. V lost 5 bases and J 0 bases, leaving 20 bases between the germline ends. This CDR3 comprises 18 residues. Germline V gene lookup returns CDR1 SGHNT and CDR2 YENEEA. Points from the study as a whole: Around 5% of naive CD4 clonotypes were common to four donors.

Measured with immunoSEQ multiplex PCR; TCRdb has only the in-frame clones, and not every one. The sample holds fewer than 1.6 million clones, about 98.5% seen once. This TCR was recovered from a man younger than 40 in good health. The sample was naive CD4+ T cells sorted from blood. The subset is: CD45RA+ positively selected. The rearrangement joins TRBV11-3 to TRBJ1-5, with D perhaps matching TRBD1 (5 bases). This CDR3 is CASSPMVRRDRSNQPQHF. CDR3 DNA: TGTGCCAGCAGCCCAATGGTGAGGCGGGACCGTAGCAATCAGCCCCAGCATTTT.